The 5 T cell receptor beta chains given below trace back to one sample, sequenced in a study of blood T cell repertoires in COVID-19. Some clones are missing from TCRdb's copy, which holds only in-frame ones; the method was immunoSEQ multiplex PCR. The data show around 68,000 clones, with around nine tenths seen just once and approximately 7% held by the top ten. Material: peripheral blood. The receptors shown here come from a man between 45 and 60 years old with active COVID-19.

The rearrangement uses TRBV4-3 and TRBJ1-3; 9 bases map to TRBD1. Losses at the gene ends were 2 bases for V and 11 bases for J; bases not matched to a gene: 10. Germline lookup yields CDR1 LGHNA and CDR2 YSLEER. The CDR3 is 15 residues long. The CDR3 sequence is CASSQLRQGEKPIYF. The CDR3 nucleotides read TGCGCCAGCAGCCAACTTCGACAGGGGGAAAAGCCCATATATTTT.

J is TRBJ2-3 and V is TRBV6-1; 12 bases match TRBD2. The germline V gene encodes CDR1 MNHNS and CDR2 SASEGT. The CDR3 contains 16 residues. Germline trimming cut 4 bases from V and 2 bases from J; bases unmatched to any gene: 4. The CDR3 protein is CASSGGLAGTTDTQYF. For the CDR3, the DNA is TGTGCCAGCAGTGGAGGACTAGCGGGAACCACAGATACGCAGTATTTT.

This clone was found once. CDR3 region: CASSAEKREMTDTQYF. As DNA, the CDR3 is TGTGCCAGCAGCGCCGAGAAGCGGGAGATGACAGATACGCAGTATTTT. The genes are TRBV9 and TRBJ2-3, with TRBD2 identical over 8 bases. The V gene's germline CDR1 is SGDLS and CDR2 YYNGEE. Losses at the gene ends were 3 bases for V and 3 bases for J; bases not matched to a gene: 9. CDR3 length equals 16 residues.

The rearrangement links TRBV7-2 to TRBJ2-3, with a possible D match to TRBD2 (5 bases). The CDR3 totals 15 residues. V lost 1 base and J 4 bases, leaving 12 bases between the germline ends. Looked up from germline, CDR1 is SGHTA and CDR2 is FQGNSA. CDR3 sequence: CASSLDWRQSDTQYF. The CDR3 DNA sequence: TGTGCCAGCAGCTTAGATTGGAGGCAGTCAGATACGCAGTATTTT.

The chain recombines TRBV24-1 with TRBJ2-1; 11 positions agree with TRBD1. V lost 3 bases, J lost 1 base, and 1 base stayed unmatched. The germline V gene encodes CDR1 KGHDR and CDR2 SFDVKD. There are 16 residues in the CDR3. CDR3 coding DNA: TGTGCCACCAGTGATGGGACAGGGGGTTCCTACAATGAGCAGTTCTTC. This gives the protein CATSDGTGGSYNEQFF.